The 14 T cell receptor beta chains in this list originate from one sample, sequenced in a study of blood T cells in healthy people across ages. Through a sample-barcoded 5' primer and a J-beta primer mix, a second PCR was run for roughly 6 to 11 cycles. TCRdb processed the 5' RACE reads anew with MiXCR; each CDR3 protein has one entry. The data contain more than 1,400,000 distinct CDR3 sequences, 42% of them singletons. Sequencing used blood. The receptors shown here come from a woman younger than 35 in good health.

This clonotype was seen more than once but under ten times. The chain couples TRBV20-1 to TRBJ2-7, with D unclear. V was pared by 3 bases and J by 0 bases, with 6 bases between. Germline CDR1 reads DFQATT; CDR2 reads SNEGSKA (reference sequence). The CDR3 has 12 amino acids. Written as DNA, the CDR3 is TGCAGTGCTAGTTACAGCTCCTACGAGCAGTACTTC. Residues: CSASYSSYEQYF.

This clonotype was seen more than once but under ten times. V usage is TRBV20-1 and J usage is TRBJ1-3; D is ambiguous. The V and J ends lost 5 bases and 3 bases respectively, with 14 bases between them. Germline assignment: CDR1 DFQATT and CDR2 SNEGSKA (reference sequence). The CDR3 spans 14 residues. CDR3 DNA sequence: TGCAGTGCTTTTGCCCAGAACCGTGGAAACACCATATATTTT. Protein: CSAFAQNRGNTIYF.

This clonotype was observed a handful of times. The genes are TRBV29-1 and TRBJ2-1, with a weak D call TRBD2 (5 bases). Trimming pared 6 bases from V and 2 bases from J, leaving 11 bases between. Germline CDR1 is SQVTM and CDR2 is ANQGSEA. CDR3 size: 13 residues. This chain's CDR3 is CSVTSGPYNEQFF. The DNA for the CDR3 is TGCAGCGTCACTAGTGGGCCCTACAATGAGCAGTTCTTC.

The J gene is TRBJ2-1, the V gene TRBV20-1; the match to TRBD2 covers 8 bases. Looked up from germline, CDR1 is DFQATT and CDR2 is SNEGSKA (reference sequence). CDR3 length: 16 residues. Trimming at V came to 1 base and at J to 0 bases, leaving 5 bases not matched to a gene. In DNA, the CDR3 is TGCAGTGCTAGAGCAAGCGGGGGACCCTCCTACAATGAGCAGTTCTTC. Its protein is CSARASGGPSYNEQFF.

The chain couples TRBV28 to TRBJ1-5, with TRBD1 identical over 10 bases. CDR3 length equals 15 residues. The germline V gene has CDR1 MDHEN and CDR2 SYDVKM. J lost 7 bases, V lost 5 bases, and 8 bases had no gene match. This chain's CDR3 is CASSVAGQGGQPQHF. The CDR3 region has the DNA TGTGCCAGCAGTGTTGCCGGACAGGGGGGGCAGCCCCAGCATTTT.

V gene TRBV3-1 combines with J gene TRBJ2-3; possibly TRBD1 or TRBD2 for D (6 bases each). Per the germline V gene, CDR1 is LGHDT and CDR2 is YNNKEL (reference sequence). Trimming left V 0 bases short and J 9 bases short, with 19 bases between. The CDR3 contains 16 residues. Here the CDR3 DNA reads TGTGCCAGCAGCCAAGATGGGGGGCGGGACCCAGGGACGCAGTATTTT. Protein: CASSQDGGRDPGTQYF.

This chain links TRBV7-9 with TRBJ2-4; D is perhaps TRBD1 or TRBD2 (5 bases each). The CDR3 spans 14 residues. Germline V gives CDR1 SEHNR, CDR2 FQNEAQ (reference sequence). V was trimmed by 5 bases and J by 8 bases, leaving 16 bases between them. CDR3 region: CASSIGEKSYIQYF. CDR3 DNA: TGTGCCAGCAGCATAGGGGAGAAATCCTACATTCAGTACTTC.

The CDR3 loop is CSVGVSYGYTF. CDR3 coding DNA: TGCAGCGTTGGGGTCAGTTATGGCTACACCTTC. The gene calls are TRBV29-1 and TRBJ1-2; D remains unclear. This CDR3 is 11 amino acids long. Trimming removed 4 bases from V and 5 bases from J, with 8 bases in between. Germline CDR1 SQVTM, CDR2 ANQGSEA.

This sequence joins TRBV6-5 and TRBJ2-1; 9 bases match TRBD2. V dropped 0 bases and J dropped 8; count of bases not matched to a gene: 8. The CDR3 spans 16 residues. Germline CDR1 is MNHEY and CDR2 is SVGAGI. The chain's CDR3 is CASSYSIGTSMHEQFF. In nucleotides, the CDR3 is TGTGCCAGCAGTTACTCGATAGGGACTAGCATGCATGAGCAGTTCTTC.

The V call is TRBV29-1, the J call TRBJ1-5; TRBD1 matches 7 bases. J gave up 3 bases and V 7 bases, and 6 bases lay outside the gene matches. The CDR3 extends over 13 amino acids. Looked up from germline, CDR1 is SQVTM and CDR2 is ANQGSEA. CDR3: CSAGGVNNQPQHF. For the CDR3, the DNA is TGCAGCGCAGGGGGTGTGAACAATCAGCCCCAGCATTTT.

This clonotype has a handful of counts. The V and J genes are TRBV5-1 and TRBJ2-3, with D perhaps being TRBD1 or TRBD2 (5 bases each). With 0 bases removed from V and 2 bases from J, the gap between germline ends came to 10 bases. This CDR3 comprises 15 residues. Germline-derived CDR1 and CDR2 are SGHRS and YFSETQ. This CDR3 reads CASSLDGANTDTQYF. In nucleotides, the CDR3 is TGCGCCAGCAGCTTGGACGGGGCTAACACAGATACGCAGTATTTT.

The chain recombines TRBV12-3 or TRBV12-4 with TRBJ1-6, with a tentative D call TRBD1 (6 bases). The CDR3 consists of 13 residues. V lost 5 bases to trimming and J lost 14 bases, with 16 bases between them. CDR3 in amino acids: CASSPDGQITLHF. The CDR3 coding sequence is TGTGCCAGCAGTCCGGACGGACAGATCACCCTCCACTTT.

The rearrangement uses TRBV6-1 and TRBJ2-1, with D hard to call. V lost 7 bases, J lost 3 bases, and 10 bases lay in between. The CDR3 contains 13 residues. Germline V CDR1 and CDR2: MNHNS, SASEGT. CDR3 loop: CASTRTLYNEQFF. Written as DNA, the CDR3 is TGTGCCAGCACCCGGACCCTCTACAATGAGCAGTTCTTC.

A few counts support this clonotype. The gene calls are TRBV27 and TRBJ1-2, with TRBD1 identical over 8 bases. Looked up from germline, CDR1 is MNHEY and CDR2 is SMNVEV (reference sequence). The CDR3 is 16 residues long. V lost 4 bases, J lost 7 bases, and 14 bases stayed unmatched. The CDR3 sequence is CASSSQGADGWGGYTF. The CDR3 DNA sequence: TGTGCCAGCAGTTCTCAGGGGGCCGATGGTTGGGGTGGCTACACCTTC.